This TCR beta chain was recorded in a study of T cell responses to AZD1222 COVID-19 vaccine. This table comes from immunoSEQ multiplex PCR, and its TCRdb copy is limited to in-frame clones, with some not included. The sample has 95,000 to 150,000 clones, about 89% seen once. Comments on this clone: Its antigen remains unidentified.

Overall study results and limits: Seropositivity was recorded at baseline in only six AZD1222 recipients. The reported proportion of spike-specific TCRs targeting unmutated variant regions was nearly half.

Germline lookup yields CDR1 MNHEY and CDR2 SVGAGI. The CDR3 runs 14 residues. After removal of 5 bases from V and 3 bases from J, the junction contained 2 bases not matched to a gene. V gene TRBV6-5 combines with J gene TRBJ2-7; 12 bases agree with TRBD2. The sequence derives from an adult in good health. Sequences were derived from peripheral blood, sampled on day 0 of MenACWY control vaccination. This CDR3 reads CASSRLAGVYEQYF. The CDR3 nucleotides are TGTGCCAGCAGTCGACTAGCGGGAGTCTACGAGCAGTACTTC.